One sample yielded the 30 T cell receptor beta chains listed below, sequenced in a study of T-cell reconstitution after alpha-beta-depleted transplantation in children. It was with unique molecular identifiers that the TCRbeta library was prepared. Each CDR3 protein gets one entry after TCRdb re-called the PCR reads with MiXCR. The data contain about 540,000 distinct CDR3 sequences, approximately 20% of them singletons. Material: PBMCs from the stem cell graft donor, obtained from the stem cell graft. All receptors come from a human donor who donated a stem cell graft to a child with acute lymphoblastic leukemia.

This clonotype was observed a few times. This chain links TRBV6-5 with TRBJ2-7, with TRBD1 identical over 7 bases. Unmatched junction bases numbered 4, after V lost 6 bases and J lost 5 bases. The CDR3 runs to 12 residues. Looked up from germline, CDR1 is MNHEY and CDR2 is SVGAGI. The DNA of the CDR3 is TGTGCCAGCAGCCATGACAGGGACGAGCAGTACTTC. Protein product: CASSHDRDEQYF.

This sequence joins TRBV20-1 and TRBJ2-3; 7 bases fit TRBD2. Germline CDR1 reads DFQATT; CDR2 reads SNEGSKA (reference sequence). The CDR3 has 15 residues. The V gene end was trimmed by 4 bases and the J gene end by 6 bases; junction bases not matched to a gene: 13. The CDR3 nucleotides read TGCAGTGCTATCACGGGAGGATCATCAGGGGATACGCAGTATTTT. It codes for CSAITGGSSGDTQYF.

Comments on this clonotype: The junction does not match germline at one end; this may be a read error. The chain carries TRBV20-1 and TRBJ2-3, with 7 bases identical to TRBD2. The CDR3 contains 17 residues. Germline CDR1 DFQATT, CDR2 SNEGSKA (reference sequence). As DNA, the CDR3 is TGCTGTGCTAGACTAGCCCGGGGAGTAGCTAGCACAGATACGCAGTATTTT. It is translated as CCARLARGVASTDTQYF.

V usage is TRBV7-3 and J usage is TRBJ2-3, with a tentative D call TRBD1 (5 bases). This CDR3 region has 15 residues. The germline CDR1 and CDR2 sequences are SGHTA and FQGTGA. Trimming stripped 10 bases from V and 0 bases from J, with 17 bases between. The CDR3 loop reads CAIPLTGLSTDTQYF. The CDR3 DNA is TGTGCCATCCCGCTTACAGGATTAAGCACAGATACGCAGTATTTT.

The chain joins TRBV6-6 to TRBJ1-1, with D possibly being TRBD1 (5 bases). V lost 2 bases, J lost 11 bases, and 12 bases lay in between. The V gene's germline CDR1 is MNHNY and CDR2 SVGAGI (reference sequence). This CDR3 has 12 residues. The CDR3 reads CASSYGPSGAFF. For the CDR3, the DNA is TGTGCCAGCAGTTACGGGCCGTCAGGGGCTTTCTTT.

This clonotype was seen a few times. The chain recombines TRBV29-1 with TRBJ2-5, with no clear D. The length of the CDR3 is 15 residues. Trimming cost V 5 bases and J 1 base, with 17 bases left between them. The germline V gene encodes CDR1 SQVTM and CDR2 ANQGSEA. This CDR3 is CSVKPANWIQETQYF. The DNA of the CDR3 is TGCAGCGTTAAACCGGCCAATTGGATCCAAGAGACCCAGTACTTC.

A remark on this clonotype: This may come from a read error, since a much larger clone is one base off. This chain uses TRBV11-1 with TRBJ2-3; 8 nucleotides agree with TRBD2. The germline V gene has CDR1 SGHAT and CDR2 FQDESV (reference sequence). V shed 7 bases and J 2 bases; nucleotides not matched to a gene: 8. CDR3 size: 15 residues. CDR3 loop: CASTPTSGFTDTQYF. The CDR3 DNA sequence: TGTGCCAGCACCCCTACTAGCGGATTCACAGATACGCAGTATTTT.

In this sample, this clonotype turned up a few times. V gene TRBV4-1 combines with J gene TRBJ2-7; 10 bases match TRBD2. The junction had 12 bases not matched to a gene; V was cut back by 6 bases and J by 4 bases. The germline V gene has CDR1 MGHRA and CDR2 YSYEKL. The CDR3 contains 16 residues. The CDR3 DNA follows: TGCGCCAGCAGAGAGTCTAGCGGGGGATTGTTTTACGAGCAGTACTTC. Translated: CASRESSGGLFYEQYF.

The V and J genes are TRBV6-1 and TRBJ1-2, with D possibly matching TRBD1 (6 bases). The CDR3 sequence is 13 residues long. Trimming took 6 bases from V and 7 from J, leaving 15 bases between them. Germline assignment: CDR1 MNHNS and CDR2 SASEGT. CDR3 protein: CASSPEQGSGYTF. As DNA, the CDR3 is TGTGCCAGCAGCCCTGAACAGGGATCTGGCTACACCTTC.

The chain couples TRBV7-3 to TRBJ2-3, with TRBD2 identical over 14 bases. Germline V lookup: CDR1 SGHTA, CDR2 FQGTGA. Losses at the gene ends were 1 base for V and 4 bases for J; bases not matched to a gene: 4. This CDR3 region has 17 residues. The CDR3 loop reads CASSLMGLAGVSDTQYF. CDR3 coding DNA: TGTGCCAGCAGCTTAATGGGACTAGCGGGAGTATCAGATACGCAGTATTTT. The full variable domain, its missing parts supplied by reference TRBV7-3 and TRBJ2-3, is GAGVSQTPSNKVTEKGKYVELRCDPISGHTALYWYRQSLGQGPEFLIYFQGTGAADDSGLPNDRFFAVRPEGSVSTLKIQRTERGDSAVYLCASSLMGLAGVSDTQYFGPGTRLTVL.

The V and J genes are TRBV20-1 and TRBJ1-3; 10 nucleotides agree with TRBD1. The CDR3 is 16 amino acids. J gave up 3 bases and V 0 bases, and 5 bases lay outside the gene matches. The germline V gene has CDR1 DFQATT and CDR2 SNEGSKA (reference sequence). CDR3 residues: CSAREGDRGFGNTIYF. In DNA, the CDR3 is TGCAGTGCTAGAGAGGGGGACAGGGGATTTGGAAACACCATATATTTT.

V and J are TRBV7-9 and TRBJ1-1; TRBD1 agrees at 7 bases. The germline V gene encodes CDR1 SEHNR and CDR2 FQNEAQ (reference sequence). The CDR3 totals 15 residues. The junction had 6 bases not matched to a gene; V was cut back by 0 bases and J by 5 bases. In DNA, the CDR3 is TGTGCCAGCAGCTTAGCGCAGGGGACAGCAACTGAAGCTTTCTTT. Protein sequence: CASSLAQGTATEAFF.

The chain links TRBV24-1 to TRBJ1-2, with 7 nucleotides matching TRBD1. Germline CDR1 is KGHDR and CDR2 is SFDVKD. The length of the CDR3 is 15 residues. The ends lost 3 bases at V and 0 bases at J; junction bases unmatched: 3. The CDR3 DNA reads as TGTGCCACCAGTGATCCACAGGGGACTAACTATGGCTACACCTTC. Protein sequence: CATSDPQGTNYGYTF.

This clonotype was recorded a few times. The genes are TRBV12-3 or TRBV12-4 and TRBJ2-6; D not resolved. Trimming cost V 2 bases and J 2 bases, with 7 bases left between them. The CDR3 sequence is 15 residues long. Here the CDR3 reads CASSLRWPGANVLTF. CDR3 nucleotides: TGTGCCAGCAGTTTAAGATGGCCTGGGGCCAACGTCCTGACTTTC.

This chain connects TRBV27 to TRBJ2-7; TRBD2 might be the D (6 bases). CDR1 and CDR2 from the germline V gene are MNHEY and SMNVEV (reference sequence). With 2 bases removed from V and 0 bases from J, the gap between germline ends came to 11 bases. The CDR3 sequence is 15 residues long. CDR3 nucleotides: TGTGCCAGCAGTTTAAGCGGGCTAAGCTCCTACGAGCAGTACTTC. Amino acids: CASSLSGLSSYEQYF.

The sample holds a few counts of this clonotype. The chain couples TRBV5-1 to TRBJ2-7; D may match TRBD1 or TRBD2 (5 bases each). CDR1 SGHRS and CDR2 YFSETQ come from the germline V gene. This CDR3 contains 14 residues. Trimming shortened V by 0 bases and J by 3 bases, and 10 bases separated the two germline ends. CDR3 residues: CASSLDGTNYEQYF. Written as DNA, the CDR3 is TGCGCCAGCAGCTTGGATGGGACCAACTACGAGCAGTACTTC.

The chain has TRBV5-1 and TRBJ2-7, with TRBD1 as a possible D gene (5 bases). The ends were cut back, 0 bases at V and 6 bases at J, with 10 bases in the middle. Germline CDR1 and CDR2: SGHRS and YFSETQ. The length of the CDR3 is 13 residues. CDR3 loop: CASSLVRGSEQYF. The CDR3 DNA reads as TGCGCCAGCAGCTTGGTTAGGGGAAGCGAGCAGTACTTC.

CDR3 residues: CASSEQRGYTYEQYF. Written as DNA, the CDR3 is TGTGCCAGCAGTGAACAGCGAGGATACACCTACGAGCAGTACTTC. The chain joins TRBV2 to TRBJ2-7; D uncertain. There are 15 residues in the CDR3. V lost 2 bases and J lost 2, with 13 bases in between. The germline gives CDR1 SNHLY, CDR2 FYNNEI.

V usage is TRBV5-1 and J usage is TRBJ2-2; D uncertain. This CDR3 region has 15 residues. V lost 0 bases and J lost 4, with 10 bases in between. Germline V gene sequence: CDR1 SGHRS, CDR2 YFSETQ. The CDR3 DNA sequence: TGCGCCAGCAGCTTGGCCCCGACCAGCACCGGGGAGCTGTTTTTT. Translated, it gives CASSLAPTSTGELFF.

This clonotype came up a few times. The gene calls are TRBV12-3 or TRBV12-4 and TRBJ1-2; perhaps TRBD1 as D (5 bases). The CDR3 contains 14 residues. The V and J ends lost 7 bases and 4 bases respectively, with 16 bases between them. The CDR3 coding sequence is TGTGCCAGCACCTCGGCCGACAGTCTCTATGGCTACACCTTC. Its protein is CASTSADSLYGYTF.

This chain connects TRBV5-1 to TRBJ2-3; no clear D. V gave up 6 bases and J gave up 2 bases, with 10 bases separating them. The CDR3 spans 13 residues. Looked up from germline, CDR1 is SGHRS and CDR2 is YFSETQ. The CDR3 DNA is TGCGCCAGCAAAGGTAGAGACACAGATACGCAGTATTTT. It translates to CASKGRDTDTQYF.

This clonotype has just a few counts. J is TRBJ2-3 and V is TRBV7-3; D is unclear. The V gene's germline CDR1 is SGHTA and CDR2 FQGTGA. This CDR3 spans 13 amino acids. The V and J ends lost 4 bases and 1 base respectively, with 6 bases between them. The CDR3 sequence: CASSYSRTDTQYF. CDR3 nucleotides: TGTGCCAGCAGCTACAGCCGCACAGATACGCAGTATTTT.

This clonotype was found a few times. The gene calls are TRBV5-1 and TRBJ2-4; perhaps TRBD1 as D (6 bases). V shed 3 bases and J shed 6 bases, with 7 bases lying between them. The CDR3 is 12 residues long. CDR1 is SGHRS and CDR2 is YFSETQ in the germline V gene. DNA for the CDR3: TGCGCCAGCAGCTCACAGGGAAACATTCAGTACTTC. This codes for CASSSQGNIQYF.

The J gene is TRBJ2-1, the V gene TRBV20-1; a possible D gene is TRBD2 (6 bases). The CDR3 has 14 residues. The V and J ends lost 7 bases and 2 bases respectively, with 15 bases between them. CDR1 is DFQATT, CDR2 SNEGSKA, per germline (reference sequence). For the CDR3, the DNA is TGCAGTGGTCAGACTAGGTTTGCCTACAATGAGCAGTTCTTC. It encodes CSGQTRFAYNEQFF.

The chain combines TRBV27 with TRBJ2-7, with 11 positions matching TRBD2. CDR1 and CDR2 (germline): MNHEY, SMNVEV (reference sequence). J lost 6 bases, V lost 5 bases, and 15 bases had no gene match. The CDR3 loop spans 17 amino acids. For the CDR3, the DNA is TGTGCCAGCAGTCCCCCCCGACTAGCGGGAACCCTGGGCGAGCAGTACTTC. Translating gives CASSPPRLAGTLGEQYF.

The rearrangement uses TRBV5-5 and TRBJ1-1, with D maybe TRBD1 (6 bases). The length of the CDR3 is 13 residues. The V gene lost 6 bases and the J gene lost 5 bases, with 14 bases spanning the gap. Germline CDR1 reads SGHKS; CDR2 reads YYEKEE (reference sequence). The CDR3 DNA reads TGTGCCAGCACGGGGGGCAAGTGGACTGAAGCTTTCTTT. As protein: CASTGGKWTEAFF.

This chain joins TRBV11-2 and TRBJ2-3; TRBD2 matches at 11 bases. The junction had 9 bases not matched to a gene; V was cut back by 1 base and J by 3 bases. This CDR3 contains 18 residues. From germline, CDR1 is SGHAT and CDR2 FQNNGV. The CDR3: CASSLGLAGGGSTDTQYF. The CDR3 DNA is TGTGCCAGCAGCTTAGGTCTAGCGGGAGGAGGAAGTACAGATACGCAGTATTTT.

The rearrangement uses TRBV3-1 and TRBJ2-1; 13 bases line up with TRBD2. The germline V gene has CDR1 LGHDT and CDR2 YNNKEL (reference sequence). This CDR3 comprises 16 residues. V lost 5 bases to trimming and J lost 7 bases; unmatched junction nucleotides: 8. In DNA form, the CDR3 reads TGTGCCAGCAGCACGCGACTAGCGGGAGGAGTGAATGAGCAGTTCTTC. It specifies CASSTRLAGGVNEQFF.

The chain employs TRBV6-5 and TRBJ2-1; 11 bases match TRBD2. The CDR3 contains 17 residues. Germline V gene sequence: CDR1 MNHEY, CDR2 SVGAGI. J was trimmed by 8 bases and V by 2 bases; bases with no gene match: 11. In DNA, the CDR3 is TGTGCCAGCAGTTACGTCTCAATAGCGGGAGGGCCGGATGAGCAGTTCTTC. Its protein is CASSYVSIAGGPDEQFF.

A note on this clonotype: The germline gene is not matched at one end of the junction; a read error may be the cause. The V and J genes are TRBV19 and TRBJ2-2; D is ambiguous. Per the germline V gene, CDR1 is LNHDA and CDR2 is SQIVND (reference sequence). The CDR3 consists of 15 residues. The DNA for the CDR3 is TGTGCCACGATGACATCAAGGGCGAACTCCGGGGAGCTGTTTTTT. This translates into CATMTSRANSGELFF.